This T cell receptor (beta chain) was sequenced during a study of T cells after yellow fever vaccination. The 5'RACE template-switching step produced TCR cDNA and added a universal primer site and UMIs. MiXCR was run by TCRdb on the 5' RACE reads, yielding one entry per CDR3 protein. The data show 400,000 or so distinct CDR3 sequences, 15% to 20% seen once. This CDR3 region has 16 residues. Germline-derived CDR1 and CDR2 are DFQATT and SNEGSKA (reference sequence). V dropped 0 bases and J dropped 7; count of bases not matched to a gene: 13. The receptor's source is a young man who received the YFV17D yellow fever vaccine. This specimen was PBMCs, taken before the yellow fever booster vaccination. The rearrangement uses TRBV20-1 and TRBJ1-1; TRBD1 agrees at 8 bases. The CDR3 loop reads CSARDLNRGYEDEAFF. The CDR3, as DNA: TGCAGTGCTAGAGATCTAAACAGGGGGTACGAGGATGAAGCTTTCTTT.